This T cell receptor beta chain came from a study of T cell repertoires in ileal Crohn's disease (dated by TCRdb to 2018 to 2020). In terms of the full investigation: At the time of surgery, about a third of patients were active smokers, and the median duration of disease was roughly eight years. All patients had surgery for a complication: stricturing disease in about 60% and penetrating disease in around 40%. Postoperative therapy was given to about half of the patients, with thiopurines administered to more than 10 patients and anti-TNF agents administered to around 19 patients. TCR repertoire analysis was done in 55 to 70 Crohn's disease patients from a prospective multicentre cohort. The study was conducted in parallel with a multicentre cohort that was designed to identify predictors of early endoscopic recurrence following ileocolonic resection. Endoscopic postoperative recurrence was defined by a Rutgeerts score above i0. The study sequenced approximately 150 mucosal samples from a few dozen patients, taken at several locations on the surgical specimen and at postoperative endoscopy. The investigation overall reported the following: Mucosal CD4 and CD8 T cells were sorted and sequenced only in a subgroup of patients, whose size was not stated. Endoscopic recurrence was linked to a higher percentage of high-frequency clones at surgery, and recurrence occurred in every patient whose clonality exceeded 26.8% (18/57). Compared with CD4 T cells, sorted CD8 T cells contained more high-frequency clones, which suggests that the mucosal expansions were mostly CD8. Patients who were active smokers at surgery had a significantly higher proportion of clonal expansions than non-smokers (approximately 26% vs 17%, p=0.02).

Regarding this clone: No antigen is known for it. Qualities for individual bases were not recorded, and no much larger clone is one base off.

Adults with ileal or ileocolonic Crohn's disease and an indication for ileocolonic resection were eligible for inclusion. Whole ileal mucosal biopsies were stored frozen at -80°C before DNA extraction. Genomic DNA was extracted from frozen whole biopsies using a TRizol-based method and was quantified with a NanoDrop 2000 spectrophotometer. For commercial TCRB immunosequencing, approximately 460 nanograms of biopsy DNA were submitted for each sample. Adaptive Biotechnology amplified CDR3 regions from genomic DNA with a two-step multiplex PCR that controlled for amplification bias. Primers covering every V and J gene segment were used in the first PCR, while barcodes and Illumina adapters were added in the second PCR. An Illumina instrument was used to sequence the CDR3 libraries. The study's own analysis went as follows. Vendor-provided pipelines were combined with custom analysis of raw data in R/Bioconductor under R version 3.3.0. Clonality, ranging from 0 to 1, was calculated as the inverse of the normalised Shannon entropy of all productive clones. The repertoire share taken up by the top 100 clones defined high-frequency clones, and only clones that passed a 95% confidence test were kept. Overlap between samples was measured with the Morisita-Horn index, while repertoire diversity was measured with the Simpson index. Imported from immuneACCESS, the table was reduced by TCRdb to in-frame sequences with V and J called. These copies leave out some clones; in studies compared against another copy, an unresolved V gene accounts for under half, and the cause of the remainder is not known. The D gene and trimming were derived from the DNA, and the V and J assignments and clone size from that table. Across this sample there are over 5,500 clones, with about four fifths seen only once. About 4.7% of the sample is in the top ten clones.

Material: ileal tissue. The TCR comes from an adult with Crohn's disease.

The CDR3: CASSPDRGKAQYF. The bases are TGTGCCAGTAGCCCCGACAGGGGGAAGGCCCAGTACTTC. The chain was built from TRBV19 and TRBJ2-5; 9 central nucleotides agree with TRBD1. V trim: 6 bases; J trim: 9 bases; unmatched bases: 8. Based on the germline V gene (reference sequence), the CDR1 and CDR2 sequences are LNHDA and SQIVND. The CDR3 contains 13 residues, cysteine and phenylalanine counted. CDR3 DNA only is kept here, 39 bases in frame from base 1.